Presented here are 5 T cell receptor beta chains from one specimen sequenced in a study of CXCR3-negative and CXCR3-positive naive CD8 T cells. UMI-labeled 5' RACE TRB cDNA libraries were prepared from the cells. TCRdb re-called the 5' RACE reads; one entry per CDR3 protein, DNA not given. The sample totals some 25,000 distinct CDR3 sequences; its top ten clones hold approximately 2.8%. The sequenced sample consisted of naive CXCR3- CD8+ T cells from blood. Specified subset: CD45RO-CCR7+CD27+CD95- naive CD8+ T cells lacking CXCR3 (TNR3-). Source of these receptors: a human donor in good health. Some clones in this sample may be carry-over from other donors' samples.

This CDR3 is CASSYTLGNTEAFF. The V gene is TRBV7-9, the J gene TRBJ1-1. The germline V gene encodes CDR1 SEHNR and CDR2 FQNEAQ (reference sequence). This CDR3 is 14 amino acids long.

This rearrangement joins TRBV20-1 to TRBJ2-7; TCRdb names TRBD2, which stays unverified in the absence of DNA. Germline V gene lookup returns CDR1 DFQATT and CDR2 SNEGSKA (reference sequence). This CDR3 region has 12 residues. CDR3 sequence: CSARMEGYEQYF.

The chain joins TRBV29-1 to TRBJ2-2. CDR1 and CDR2 (germline): SQVTM, ANQGSEA. The CDR3 is 13 amino acids. This CDR3 reads CSVTDWSTGELFF.

The J gene is TRBJ1-2, the V gene TRBV5-1. This CDR3 region has 14 residues. Germline CDR1 reads SGHRS; CDR2 reads YFSETQ. CDR3: CASRLDMDNYGYTF.

This chain uses TRBV20-1 with TRBJ1-1; TCRdb returns TRBD1, unconfirmable since there is no DNA. This CDR3 is built from 13 residues. CDR1 and CDR2 from the germline V gene are DFQATT and SNEGSKA (reference sequence). The CDR3 spells CSARGDRDFEAFF.